These 8 T cell receptor beta chains share one sample of origin, sequenced in a study of PD-1 blockade in classical Hodgkin lymphoma. The time point denotes: cycle 4 day 1 (C4D1), after 6 weeks of nivolumab. Brentuximab vedotin exposure varied, and every patient relapsed after autologous stem cell transplantation. Starting with thawed PBMCs, CD4+ T cells were purified by magnetic negative selection. Clones were sequenced by immunoSEQ multiplex PCR, and TCRdb holds only the in-frame ones, with some missing. The repertoire includes more than 10,000 clones, roughly 86% of them detected once, and approximately 0.9% sits in the top ten. Sequencing used CD4+ T cells from blood, obtained before the fourth cycle of nivolumab. The source of these receptors is a human donor with classical Hodgkin lymphoma.

The chain joins TRBV29-1 to TRBJ1-5; TRBD1 matches at 10 bases. The J segment lost 5 bases and the V segment lost 4 bases, leaving 2 bases of the junction unmatched. CDR3 length: 13 amino acids. CDR1 is SQVTM, CDR2 ANQGSEA, per germline. CDR3 sequence: CSVGGTGDQPQHF. The CDR3 nucleotides are TGCAGCGTTGGCGGGACAGGGGATCAGCCCCAGCATTTT.

The genes are TRBV5-6 and TRBJ2-5, with unresolved D. The CDR3 length is 14 residues. Trimming removed 0 bases from V and 2 bases from J, with 8 bases in between. CDR1 and CDR2 from the germline V gene are SGHDT and YYEEEE. The CDR3 loop is CASSLVGSQETQYF. In DNA, the CDR3 is TGTGCCAGCAGCTTGGTTGGATCTCAAGAGACCCAGTACTTC.

This chain joins TRBV5-6 and TRBJ1-2; D is uncertain. This CDR3 has 14 amino acids. Germline V gives CDR1 SGHDT, CDR2 YYEEEE. V lost 6 bases, J lost 8 bases, and 20 bases lay in between. The CDR3 DNA reads as TGTGCCAGCAAGTTGGCACTGGGCTCGGACGGCTACACCTTC. Amino acid sequence: CASKLALGSDGYTF.

The CDR3 loop is CASSLSVANQPQHF. In nucleotides, the CDR3 is TGTGCCAGCAGCTTGAGTGTCGCCAATCAGCCCCAGCATTTT. This chain joins TRBV7-9 and TRBJ1-5; no firm D call. The germline V and J ends were trimmed by 3 bases and 3 bases, with 9 bases remaining between them. The CDR3 loop spans 14 amino acids. The V gene's germline CDR1 is SEHNR and CDR2 FQNEAQ (reference sequence).

The J gene is TRBJ2-7, the V gene TRBV5-6, with D hard to call. Germline CDR1 reads SGHDT; CDR2 reads YYEEEE. Trimming took off 1 base at V and 4 bases at J, with 6 bases between the two ends. The CDR3 has 12 residues. CDR3 nucleotide sequence: TGTGCCAGCAGCTTGTCCACATACGAGCAGTACTTC. It translates to CASSLSTYEQYF.

The count of this clone is one. This sequence joins TRBV18 and TRBJ2-5; the D gene is possibly TRBD2 (6 bases). The CDR3 sequence is 14 residues long. The germline V and J ends were trimmed by 5 bases and 2 bases, with 12 bases remaining between them. In germline, CDR1 is KGHSH, CDR2 LQKENI. This chain's CDR3 is CASSGGNWQETQYF. DNA for the CDR3: TGTGCCAGCTCAGGAGGGAACTGGCAAGAGACCCAGTACTTC.

V and J are TRBV7-2 and TRBJ1-2, with D uncertain. The CDR3 runs to 14 residues. V shed 1 base and J shed 3 bases, with 9 bases lying between them. Germline CDR1 is SGHTA and CDR2 is FQGNSA. The CDR3 DNA follows: TGTGCCAGCAGCTTAGAGGGCCGTTACTATGGCTACACCTTC. Its protein product is CASSLEGRYYGYTF.

V usage is TRBV2 and J usage is TRBJ2-7; 7 bases agree with TRBD1. The germline gives CDR1 SNHLY, CDR2 FYNNEI. V was clipped by 4 bases and J by 5 bases; unmatched bases: 5. This CDR3 spans 13 amino acids. The CDR3 DNA reads TGTGCCAGCAGTGGAGGGGGCGCGAACGAGCAGTACTTC. Protein product: CASSGGGANEQYF.